The TCR beta chain under discussion was sequenced for a study of vaccination effects on CD4 cells after COVID-19. Assay: immunoSEQ multiplex PCR; the TCRdb copy retains only in-frame clones and omits some. The sample includes tens of thousands of clones, approximately 76% of them seen just once. The CDR3 extends over 11 amino acids. Germline CDR1 is DFQATT and CDR2 is SNEGSKA (reference sequence). For this clone: What it recognizes is unknown.

Within the ViraFEST assay, antigen-specific CD4+ T cells underwent expansion with viral peptide pools prior to sequencing. The authors isolated CD4+ T cells after roughly eleven days of culture. BNT162b2 vaccine or mRNA-1273 vaccine was given to participants in two doses. Negative nucleocapsid antibody tests before and after vaccination confirmed no previous SARS-CoV-2 infection. About 2.1 million PBMC were placed in each well, which was supplemented with 8.5 to 10 IU/ml IL-2 and around 9.4 ug/ml peptides. Days 3 and 7 saw half the medium replaced with IL-2 medium. J is TRBJ2-7 and V is TRBV20-1; 7 bases match TRBD2. Specimen: CD4+ T cells from PBMCs cultured with HCoV-229E spike peptides, collected after COVID-19 vaccination. The clonotype originates from a human donor who received a COVID-19 vaccine. Here the CDR3 reads CSAGLSDEQYF. The CDR3 nucleotides are TGCAGCGCGGGACTATCGGACGAGCAGTACTTC.